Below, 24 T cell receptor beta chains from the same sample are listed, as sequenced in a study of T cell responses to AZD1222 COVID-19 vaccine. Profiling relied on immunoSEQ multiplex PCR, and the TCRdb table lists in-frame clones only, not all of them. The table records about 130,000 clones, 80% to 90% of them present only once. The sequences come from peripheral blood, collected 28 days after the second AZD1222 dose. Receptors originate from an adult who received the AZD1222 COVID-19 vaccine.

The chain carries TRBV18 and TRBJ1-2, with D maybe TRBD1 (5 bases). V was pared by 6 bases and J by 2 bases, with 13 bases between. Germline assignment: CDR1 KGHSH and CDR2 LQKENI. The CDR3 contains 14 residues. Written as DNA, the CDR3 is TGTGCCAGCTCGGAGGGGCACGGAAACTATGGCTACACCTTC. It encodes CASSEGHGNYGYTF.

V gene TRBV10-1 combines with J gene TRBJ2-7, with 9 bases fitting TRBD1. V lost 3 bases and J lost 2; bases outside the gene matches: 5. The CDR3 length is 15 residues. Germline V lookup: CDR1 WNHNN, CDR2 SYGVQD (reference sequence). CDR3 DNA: TGCGCCAGCAGTGAAGGAACAGGGGGCACCTACGAGCAGTACTTC. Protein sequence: CASSEGTGGTYEQYF.

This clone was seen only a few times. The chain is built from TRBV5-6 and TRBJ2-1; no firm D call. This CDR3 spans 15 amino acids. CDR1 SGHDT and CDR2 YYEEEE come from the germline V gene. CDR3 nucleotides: TGTGGCTGGCGGCGGACCATGAGCTCCTACAATGAGCAGTTCTTC. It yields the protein CGWRRTMSSYNEQFF.

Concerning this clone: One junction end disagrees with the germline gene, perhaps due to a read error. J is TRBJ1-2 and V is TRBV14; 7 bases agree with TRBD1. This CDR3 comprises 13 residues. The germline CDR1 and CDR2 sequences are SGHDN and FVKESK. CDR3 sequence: CASSQVELGTATF. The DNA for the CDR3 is TGTGCCAGCAGCCAAGTTGAATTGGGGACAGCCACTTTC.

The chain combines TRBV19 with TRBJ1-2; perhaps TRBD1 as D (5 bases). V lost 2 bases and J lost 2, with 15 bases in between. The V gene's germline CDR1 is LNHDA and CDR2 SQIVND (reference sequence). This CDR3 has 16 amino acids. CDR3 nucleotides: TGTGCCAGTAGTATATATGGGGAAGGGGACAACTATGGCTACACCTTC. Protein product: CASSIYGEGDNYGYTF.

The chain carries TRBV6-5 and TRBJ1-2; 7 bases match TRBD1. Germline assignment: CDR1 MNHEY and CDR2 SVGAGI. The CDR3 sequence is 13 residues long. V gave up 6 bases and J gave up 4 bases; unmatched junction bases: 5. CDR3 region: CASREGAAYGYTF. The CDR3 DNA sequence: TGTGCCAGCAGAGAGGGGGCGGCCTATGGCTACACCTTC.

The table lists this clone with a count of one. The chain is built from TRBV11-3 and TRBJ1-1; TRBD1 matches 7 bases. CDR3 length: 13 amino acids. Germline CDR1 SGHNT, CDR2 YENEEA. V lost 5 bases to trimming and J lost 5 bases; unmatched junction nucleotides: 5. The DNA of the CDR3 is TGTGCCAGCAGCAACCGACAGGGAACTGAAGCTTTCTTT. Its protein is CASSNRQGTEAFF. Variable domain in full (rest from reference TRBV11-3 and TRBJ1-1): EAGVVQSPRYKIIEKKQPVAFWCNPISGHNTLYWYLQNLGQGPELLIRYENEEAVDDSQLPKDRFSAERLKGVDSTLKIQPAELGDSAVYLCASSNRQGTEAFFGQGTRLTVV.

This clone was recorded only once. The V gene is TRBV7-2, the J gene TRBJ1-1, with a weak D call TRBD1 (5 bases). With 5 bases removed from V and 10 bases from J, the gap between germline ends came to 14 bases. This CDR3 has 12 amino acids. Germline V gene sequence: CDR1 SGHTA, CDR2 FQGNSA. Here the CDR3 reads CASSLGHSPAFF. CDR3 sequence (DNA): TGTGCCAGCAGCCTAGGACACAGCCCAGCTTTCTTT.

This CDR3 reads CASSQEGTGGVGGYGYTF. CDR3 DNA: TGCGCCAGCAGCCAAGAGGGGACAGGGGGCGTAGGTGGCTATGGCTACACCTTC. This chain links TRBV4-1 with TRBJ1-2, with 12 bases aligning to TRBD1. J was trimmed by 4 bases and V by 0 bases; bases with no gene match: 9. The CDR3 is 18 amino acids. Germline lookup yields CDR1 MGHRA and CDR2 YSYEKL.

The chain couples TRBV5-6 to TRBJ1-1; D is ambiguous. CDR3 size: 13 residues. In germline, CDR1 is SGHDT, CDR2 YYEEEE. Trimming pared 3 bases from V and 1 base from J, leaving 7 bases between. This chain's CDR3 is CASSSTRNTEAFF. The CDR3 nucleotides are TGTGCCAGCAGCTCTACAAGGAACACTGAAGCTTTCTTT. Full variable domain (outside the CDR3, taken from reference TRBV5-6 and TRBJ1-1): DAGVTQSPTHLIKTRGQQVTLRCSPKSGHDTVSWYQQALGQGPQFIFQYYEEEERQRGNFPDRFSGHQFPNYSSELNVNALLLGDSALYLCASSSTRNTEAFFGQGTRLTVV.

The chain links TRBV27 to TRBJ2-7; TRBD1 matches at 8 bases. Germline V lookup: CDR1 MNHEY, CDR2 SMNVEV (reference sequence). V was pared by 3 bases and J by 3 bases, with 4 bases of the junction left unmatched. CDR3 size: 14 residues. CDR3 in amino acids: CASSLGQAGYEQYF. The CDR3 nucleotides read TGTGCCAGCAGTTTGGGACAGGCCGGCTACGAGCAGTACTTC.

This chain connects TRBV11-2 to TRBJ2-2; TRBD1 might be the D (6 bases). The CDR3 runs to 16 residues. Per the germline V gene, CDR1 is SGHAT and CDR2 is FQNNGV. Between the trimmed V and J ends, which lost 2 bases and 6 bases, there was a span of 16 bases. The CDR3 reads CASSLFQGIRAGELFF. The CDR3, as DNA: TGTGCCAGCAGCTTATTCCAGGGGATACGTGCCGGGGAGCTGTTTTTT.

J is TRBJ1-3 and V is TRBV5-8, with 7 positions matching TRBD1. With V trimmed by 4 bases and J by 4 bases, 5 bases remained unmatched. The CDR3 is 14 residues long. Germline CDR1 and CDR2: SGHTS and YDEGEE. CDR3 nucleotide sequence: TGTGCCAGCAGCAAAACAGGGGTCGGAAACACCATATATTTT. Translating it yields CASSKTGVGNTIYF.

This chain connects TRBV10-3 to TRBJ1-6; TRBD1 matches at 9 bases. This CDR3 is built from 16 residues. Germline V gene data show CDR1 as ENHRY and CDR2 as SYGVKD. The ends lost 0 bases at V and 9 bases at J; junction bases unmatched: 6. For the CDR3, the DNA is TGTGCCATCAGTGAGTCGGGGGGGACAGGGACTTCACCCCTCCACTTT. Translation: CAISESGGTGTSPLHF.

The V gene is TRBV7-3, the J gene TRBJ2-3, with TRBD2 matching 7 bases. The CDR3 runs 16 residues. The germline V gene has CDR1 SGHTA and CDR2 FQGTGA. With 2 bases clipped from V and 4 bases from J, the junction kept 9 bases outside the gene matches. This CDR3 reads CASSLPRAGKADTQYF. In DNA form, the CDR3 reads TGTGCCAGCAGCTTACCTCGAGCGGGGAAGGCAGATACGCAGTATTTT.

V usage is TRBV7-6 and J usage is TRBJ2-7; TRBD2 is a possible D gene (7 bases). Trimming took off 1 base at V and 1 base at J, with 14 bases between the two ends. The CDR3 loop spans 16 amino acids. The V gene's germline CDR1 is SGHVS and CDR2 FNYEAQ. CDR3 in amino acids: CASSLGGRAGSYEQYF. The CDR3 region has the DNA TGTGCCAGCAGCTTAGGGGGGCGAGCGGGGTCCTACGAGCAGTACTTC. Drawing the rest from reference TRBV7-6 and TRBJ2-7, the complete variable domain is GAGVSQSPRYKVTKRGQDVALRCDPISGHVSLYWYRQALGQGPEFLTYFNYEAQQDKSGLPNDRFSAERPEGSISTLTIQRTEQRDSAMYRCASSLGGRAGSYEQYFGPGTRLTVT.

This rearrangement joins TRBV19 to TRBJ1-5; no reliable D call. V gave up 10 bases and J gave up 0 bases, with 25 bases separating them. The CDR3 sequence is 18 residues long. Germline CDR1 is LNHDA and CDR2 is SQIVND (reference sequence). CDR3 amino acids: CATKGGRLTVNSNQPQHF. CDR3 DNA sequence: TGTGCCACTAAGGGAGGTCGTCTCACCGTCAATAGCAATCAGCCCCAGCATTTT.

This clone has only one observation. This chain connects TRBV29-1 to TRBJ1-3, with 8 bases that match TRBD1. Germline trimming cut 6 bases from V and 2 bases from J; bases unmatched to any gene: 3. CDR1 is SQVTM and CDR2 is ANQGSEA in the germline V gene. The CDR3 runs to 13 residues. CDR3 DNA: TGCAGCGTCCCGGACAGGGCTGGAAACACCATATATTTT. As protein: CSVPDRAGNTIYF. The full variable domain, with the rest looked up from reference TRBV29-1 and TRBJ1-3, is SAVISQKPSRDICQRGTSLTIQCQVDSQVTMMFWYRQQPGQSLTLIATANQGSEATYESGFVIDKFPISRPNLTFSTLTVSNMSPEDSSIYLCSVPDRAGNTIYFGEGSWLTVV.

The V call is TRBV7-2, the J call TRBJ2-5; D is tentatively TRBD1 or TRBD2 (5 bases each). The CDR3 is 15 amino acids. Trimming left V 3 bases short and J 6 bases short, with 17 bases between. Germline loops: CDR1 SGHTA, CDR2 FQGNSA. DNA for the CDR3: TGTGCCAGCAGCTTGCCCGGGGACCCTGGAAAGACCCAGTACTTC. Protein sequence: CASSLPGDPGKTQYF.

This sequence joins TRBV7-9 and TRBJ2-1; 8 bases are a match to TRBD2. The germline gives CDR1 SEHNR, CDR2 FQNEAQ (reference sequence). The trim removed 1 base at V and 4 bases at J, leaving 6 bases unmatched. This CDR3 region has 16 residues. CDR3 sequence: CASSLGYSGGYNEQFF. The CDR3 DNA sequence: TGTGCCAGCAGCTTAGGCTACTCGGGAGGGTACAATGAGCAGTTCTTC.

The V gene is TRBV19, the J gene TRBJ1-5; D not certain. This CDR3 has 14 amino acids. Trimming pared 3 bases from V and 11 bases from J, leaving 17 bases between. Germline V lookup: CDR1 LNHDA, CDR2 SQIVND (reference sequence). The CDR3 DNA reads TGTGCCAGTAGTATGTCAGAATATCTCAGGACCCAGCATTTT. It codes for CASSMSEYLRTQHF.

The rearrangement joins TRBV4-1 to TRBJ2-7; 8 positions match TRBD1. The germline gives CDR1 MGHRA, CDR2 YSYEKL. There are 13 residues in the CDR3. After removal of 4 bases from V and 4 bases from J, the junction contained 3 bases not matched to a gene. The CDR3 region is CASSPQGAYEQYF. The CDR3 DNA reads TGCGCCAGCAGCCCGCAGGGGGCGTACGAGCAGTACTTC.

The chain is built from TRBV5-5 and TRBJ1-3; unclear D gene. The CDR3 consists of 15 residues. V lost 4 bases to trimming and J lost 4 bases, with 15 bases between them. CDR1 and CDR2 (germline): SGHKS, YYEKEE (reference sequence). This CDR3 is CASSRRLSAGNTIYF. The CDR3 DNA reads TGTGCCAGCAGCCGTCGACTTTCGGCCGGAAACACCATATATTTT.

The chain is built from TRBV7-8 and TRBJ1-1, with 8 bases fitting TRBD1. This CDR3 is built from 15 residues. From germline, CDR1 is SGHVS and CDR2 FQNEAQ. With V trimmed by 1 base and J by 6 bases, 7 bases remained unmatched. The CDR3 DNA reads TGTGCCAGCAGCTTAGGACCCAGGGGGCATTCTGAAGCTTTCTTT. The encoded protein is CASSLGPRGHSEAFF.